This T cell receptor beta chain is drawn from a study of CD8+ T cells in alopecia areata. The overall study: It was 6 to 18 months of tofacitinib, and then there were 6 months off drug.

The treatment was: oral pan-JAK inhibitor, 5-10 mg twice daily. V lost 2 bases, J lost 1 base, and 7 bases lay in between. CDR1 is SGHDT, CDR2 YYEEEE, per germline. The CDR3 sequence is 14 residues long. Findings and caveats of the study: With tofacitinib ongoing, many expanded lesional clones persisted in both scalp and blood.

RNA, once extracted, was reverse transcribed into cDNA for use as the sequencing template. The table came from immunoSEQ multiplex PCR; TCRdb's copy has only in-frame clones and leaves some out. Altogether 180,000 or so clones are present, about 51% being singletons, with the ten largest covering roughly 9.1%. This clone occurred a few times. Its antigen is not identified. Material: CD8+ T cells sorted from blood, obtained at week 52, from a patient treated with tofacitinib. This receptor was identified in a human donor with alopecia areata. The chain couples TRBV5-6 to TRBJ1-5; D not resolved. CDR3 loop: CASSFYESNQPQHF. Here the CDR3 DNA reads TGTGCCAGCAGCTTCTACGAGAGCAATCAGCCCCAGCATTTT.